A selection of T cell receptor beta chains follows, all from one sample in a study of CD8 T cells in Susac syndrome. TCRdb ran MiXCR on the immunoSEQ multiplex PCR reads and lists one entry per CDR3 protein. This table has 180,000 or so distinct CDR3 sequences, 95% appearing once. The sequenced sample consisted of CD4+ T cells from PBMCs. These receptors were taken from a human donor in good health. Each CDR3 is given with its conserved first and last residue. Fields, in order: V gene, J gene, D gene, CDR3 protein, CDR3 DNA. A D gene is named only where the DNA matches it firmly.

TRBV20-1	TRBJ2-7	.	CSASDRPHYEQYF	TGCAGTGCATCAGACAGGCCGCACTACGAGCAGTACTTC
TRBV10-3	TRBJ2-1	.	CATRASRDHGLNEQFF	TGTGCCACCCGGGCCTCCCGGGACCACGGGCTCAATGAGCAGTTCTTC
TRBV20-1	TRBJ1-4	.	CSAPDQGEKLFF	TGCAGTGCTCCGGACCAGGGTGAAAAACTGTTTTTT
TRBV20-1	TRBJ2-7	.	CSARSAYEQYF	TGCAGTGCTAGATCTGCCTACGAGCAGTACTTC
TRBV7-8	TRBJ2-1	.	CASSLGVNPNEQFF	TGTGCCAGCAGCTTAGGGGTTAACCCCAATGAGCAGTTCTTC
TRBV2	TRBJ1-5	.	CASKTDWDQPQHF	TGTGCCAGCAAAACGGACTGGGATCAGCCCCAGCATTTT
TRBV7-9	TRBJ2-3	TRBD2	CASSFTSGAGDTQYF	TGTGCCAGCAGCTTCACTAGCGGGGCCGGAGATACGCAGTATTTT
TRBV14	TRBJ1-4	.	CASSQLLGTWDEKLFF	TGTGCCAGCAGCCAGCTCCTTGGGACCTGGGACGAAAAACTGTTTTTT
TRBV27	TRBJ2-3	TRBD2	CASSLLRTSGAQYF	TGTGCCAGCAGCCTACTTCGGACTAGCGGGGCCCAGTATTTT
TRBV4-3	TRBJ1-1	TRBD1	CASSLLPGQVTEAFF	TGCGCCAGCAGCCTACTTCCGGGACAGGTCACTGAAGCTTTCTTT
TRBV10-3	TRBJ2-7	.	CAISENTGYEQYF	TGTGCCATCAGTGAAAATACGGGCTACGAGCAGTACTTC
TRBV14	TRBJ2-7	.	CASSQVRDGEQYF	TGTGCCAGCAGCCAAGTGCGGGACGGCGAGCAGTACTTC
TRBV25-1	TRBJ2-5	TRBD1	CASSGQGAFETQYF	TGTGCCAGCAGTGGCCAGGGGGCCTTTGAGACCCAGTACTTC
TRBV14	TRBJ2-1	.	CASSQREYNEQFF	TGTGCCAGCAGCCAACGAGAGTACAATGAGCAGTTCTTC